This T cell receptor beta chain is from a study of shared clonotypes between healthy human individuals. The length of the CDR3 is 14 residues. CDR1 and CDR2 (germline): MNHEY, SMNVEV (reference sequence). The V end lost 2 bases, the J end lost 6 bases, and 14 bases lay between the germline ends. Turning to this clone: What it binds is not known.

Donors comprised only Caucasian adults living in Nashville, Tennessee. Profiling relied on immunoSEQ multiplex PCR, and the TCRdb table lists in-frame clones only, not all of them. Of 640,000 or so clones in the sample, about two thirds are singletons; the top ten hold about 1.7%. The study, taken as a whole, reports: What naive subsets generally showed was a larger estimated richness than memory subsets showed.

The origin of this receptor is a woman in her thirties in good health. Sequencing was done on a sample of memory CD4+ T cells sorted from blood. The subset was: CD45RA-negative fraction. The chain employs TRBV27 and TRBJ2-7; D remains unclear. This CDR3 is CASSLMGNLFEQYF. CDR3 DNA sequence: TGTGCCAGCAGTTTAATGGGTAACCTCTTCGAGCAGTACTTC.